Listed here are 30 T cell receptor beta chains from one sample, sequenced in a study of blood T cell repertoires in COVID-19. Assay: immunoSEQ multiplex PCR; the TCRdb copy retains only in-frame clones and omits some. The sample consists of roughly 120,000 clones, over 65% of them appearing once. The sequencing input was peripheral blood. The receptors stem from a woman aged 35 to 49 with acute or convalescent COVID-19.

The chain joins TRBV7-9 to TRBJ1-1, with no clear D. The length of the CDR3 is 13 residues. Germline CDR1 reads SEHNR; CDR2 reads FQNEAQ (reference sequence). Trimming removed 1 base from V and 1 base from J, with 4 bases in between. This CDR3 is CASSLGQNTEAFF. DNA for the CDR3: TGTGCCAGCAGCTTAGGACAGAACACTGAAGCTTTCTTT. Based on the CDR3 plus reference TRBV7-9 and TRBJ1-1, the full variable domain is DTGVSQNPRHKITKRGQNVTFRCDPISEHNRLYWYRQTLGQGPEFLTYFQNEAQLEKSRLLSDRFSAERPKGSFSTLEIQRTEQGDSAMYLCASSLGQNTEAFFGQGTRLTVV.

CDR3 sequence (DNA): TGCGCCAGCAGCCGGGGGACTAGCGGGGGGTCTATGTGGACGCAGTATTTT. It encodes CASSRGTSGGSMWTQYF. The V gene is TRBV4-1, the J gene TRBJ2-3; 15 nucleotides agree with TRBD2. The V segment lost 4 bases and the J segment 9 bases; nucleotides outside the gene matches: 11. Germline V CDR1 and CDR2: MGHRA, YSYEKL. CDR3 length equals 17 residues.

This clone was observed a few times. V and J are TRBV6-1 and TRBJ1-2; no reliable D call. Germline values: CDR1 MNHNS, CDR2 SASEGT. V gave up 2 bases and J gave up 0 bases, with 4 bases separating them. CDR3 length equals 13 residues. DNA for the CDR3: TGTGCCAGCAGTGAAATCGCTAACTATGGCTACACCTTC. Its protein product is CASSEIANYGYTF.

To note about this clone: This specimen includes other DNA sequences encoding the same CDR3. This chain uses TRBV3-1 (or the pseudogene TRBV3-2) with TRBJ1-2, with D possibly TRBD1 on 6 matching bases. The CDR3 sequence is 14 residues long. The germline V and J ends were trimmed by 4 bases and 8 bases, with 17 bases remaining between them. The germline gives CDR1 LGHDT, CDR2 YNNKEL (reference sequence). In DNA, the CDR3 is TGTGCCAGCAGCCTCAATACAGGGTCCCGAGGCTACACCTTC. It codes for CASSLNTGSRGYTF.

This clone was seen a single time. This chain links TRBV6-5 with TRBJ2-7; TRBD2 matches 7 bases. V shed 1 base and J 3 bases; nucleotides not matched to a gene: 6. Germline V gives CDR1 MNHEY, CDR2 SVGAGI. The CDR3 sequence is 15 residues long. Written as DNA, the CDR3 is TGTGCCAGCAGTTACTACCTCGGGGGGAACTACGAGCAGTACTTC. Translating gives CASSYYLGGNYEQYF.

The sample holds a few counts of this clone. This chain joins TRBV6-1 and TRBJ1-6, with D unresolved. This CDR3 has 15 amino acids. Germline-derived CDR1 and CDR2 are MNHNS and SASEGT. V dropped 3 bases and J dropped 9 bases, with 15 bases sitting between them. The CDR3 is CASSDTGITGSPLHF. For the CDR3, the DNA is TGTGCCAGCAGTGACACCGGGATTACGGGTTCACCCCTCCACTTT.

DNA for the CDR3: TGTGCCAGCAAACCGGGCCAGGGCTACTATGGCTACACCTTC. Protein: CASKPGQGYYGYTF. V is TRBV7-8 and J is TRBJ1-2; D perhaps matches TRBD1 (5 bases). The CDR3 runs 14 residues. Germline CDR1 and CDR2: SGHVS and FQNEAQ. Trimming cost V 7 bases and J 3 bases, with 15 bases left between them.

This clone has a single count. The genes are TRBV11-2 and TRBJ2-1, with 11 nucleotides matching TRBD2. The germline gives CDR1 SGHAT, CDR2 FQNNGV. V trimming: 7 bases; J trimming: 5 bases; junction bases outside the gene matches: 10. CDR3 length equals 16 residues. The CDR3 is CASTESSSGGNNEQFF. CDR3 coding DNA: TGTGCCAGCACCGAGTCATCTAGCGGGGGGAACAATGAGCAGTTCTTC.

V gene TRBV3-1 (or the pseudogene TRBV3-2) combines with J gene TRBJ2-5; a possible D gene is TRBD2 (5 bases). Trimming took off 3 bases at V and 5 bases at J, with 10 bases between the two ends. There are 13 residues in the CDR3. Germline V gene data show CDR1 as LGHDT and CDR2 as YNNKEL (reference sequence). The CDR3 here is CASSQPPGETQYF. As DNA, the CDR3 is TGTGCCAGCAGCCAGCCCCCGGGGGAGACCCAGTACTTC.

This chain connects TRBV5-1 to TRBJ1-2, with 10 bases aligning to TRBD1. With V trimmed by 3 bases and J by 6 bases, 8 bases remained unmatched. Germline lookup yields CDR1 SGHRS and CDR2 YFSETQ. CDR3 length: 15 residues. The CDR3 DNA sequence: TGCGCCAGCAGCTCATCCCGGGACAGGGGAAATGGCTACACCTTC. It codes for CASSSSRDRGNGYTF.

The chain has TRBV21-1 and TRBJ2-7; the D call TRBD1 from the table was never checked on the DNA. TRBV21-1 is annotated as a pseudogene. The CDR3 contains 13 residues. Here the CDR3 DNA reads TGTGCCACCATCGGACAGGGGGCCTACGAGCAGTACTTC. Translation gives CATIGQGAYEQYF.

The rearrangement links TRBV6-6 to TRBJ2-7; 10 bases align to TRBD2. Trimming cost V 3 bases and J 3 bases; bases outside gene matches: 8. In germline, CDR1 is MNHNY, CDR2 SVGAGI (reference sequence). The CDR3 contains 16 residues. The CDR3 protein is CASSYLSGGAVYEQYF. The CDR3 region has the DNA TGTGCCAGCAGTTATCTGAGCGGGGGGGCAGTCTACGAGCAGTACTTC.

The CDR3 spells CASRDRRYEQYF. The CDR3 nucleotides read TGTGCCAGCAGGGACAGACGCTACGAGCAGTACTTC. V and J are TRBV2 and TRBJ2-7, with a possible D match to TRBD1 (6 bases). Trimming took off 6 bases at V and 3 bases at J, with 9 bases between the two ends. The germline CDR1 and CDR2 sequences are SNHLY and FYNNEI. The CDR3 spans 12 residues.

The chain couples TRBV19 to TRBJ2-2; 8 positions agree with TRBD1. Germline loops: CDR1 LNHDA, CDR2 SQIVND (reference sequence). The CDR3 runs 15 residues. The trim removed 8 bases at V and 5 bases at J, leaving 10 bases unmatched. CDR3 in amino acids: CASGRTGRKTGELFF. DNA for the CDR3: TGTGCCAGTGGACGGACAGGGAGAAAAACCGGGGAGCTGTTTTTT.

In this sample, this clone turned up a few times. V usage is TRBV7-8 and J usage is TRBJ2-7; 9 bases match TRBD2. J was trimmed by 4 bases and V by 5 bases; bases with no gene match: 9. The CDR3 length is 15 residues. CDR1 and CDR2 (germline): SGHVS, FQNEAQ. The CDR3 loop is CASSAGGAIVYEQYF. In DNA, the CDR3 is TGTGCCAGCAGCGCGGGGGGGGCGATCGTTTACGAGCAGTACTTC.

The CDR3 region is CASRPGLGQRETEAFF. The CDR3 region has the DNA TGTGCCAGTAGACCCGGTTTGGGACAGAGGGAAACTGAAGCTTTCTTT. The chain recombines TRBV19 with TRBJ1-1, with 7 bases fitting TRBD1. The length of the CDR3 is 16 residues. With 6 bases clipped from V and 5 bases from J, the junction kept 15 bases outside the gene matches. CDR1 and CDR2 from the germline V gene are LNHDA and SQIVND (reference sequence).

This chain links TRBV7-2 with TRBJ2-7; tentatively, D is TRBD2 (5 bases). The germline V and J ends were trimmed by 2 bases and 2 bases, with 13 bases remaining between them. CDR1 is SGHTA and CDR2 is FQGNSA in the germline V gene. The CDR3 has 15 residues. The CDR3 reads CASSLRGNLAYEQYF. As DNA, the CDR3 is TGTGCCAGCAGCTTAAGAGGGAATCTGGCCTACGAGCAGTACTTC.

The chain couples TRBV5-1 to TRBJ1-1; tentatively, D is TRBD1 (6 bases). The V end was cut by 4 bases, the J end by 6 bases, with 13 bases between. The CDR3 loop spans 13 amino acids. Germline V gene data show CDR1 as SGHRS and CDR2 as YFSETQ. The CDR3: CASSLTGWSEAFF. The CDR3, as DNA: TGCGCCAGCAGCCTGACAGGTTGGTCTGAAGCTTTCTTT.

The chain combines TRBV19 with TRBJ1-2; TRBD1 matches 8 bases. Unmatched junction bases numbered 17, after V lost 5 bases and J lost 6 bases. CDR1 and CDR2 from the germline V gene are LNHDA and SQIVND (reference sequence). The CDR3 runs to 17 residues. CDR3 sequence reads: CASSPHGGQGAIHGYTF. The CDR3 DNA reads as TGTGCCAGTAGTCCACACGGAGGGCAGGGGGCGATTCATGGCTACACCTTC. Full variable domain (rest looked up from reference TRBV19 and TRBJ1-2): DGGITQSPKYLFRKEGQNVTLSCEQNLNHDAMYWYRQDPGQGLRLIYYSQIVNDFQKGDIAEGYSVSREKKESFPLTVTSAQKNPTAFYLCASSPHGGQGAIHGYTFGSGTRLTVV.

This rearrangement joins TRBV19 to TRBJ1-3, with 8 bases identical to TRBD1. V shed 9 bases, J shed 0 bases, and the junction held 10 bases outside the gene matches. The germline V gene encodes CDR1 LNHDA and CDR2 SQIVND (reference sequence). The CDR3 contains 16 residues. CDR3 coding DNA: TGTGCCAGCCGCAGGGACAGGTCGCACTCTGGAAACACCATATATTTT. Translating gives CASRRDRSHSGNTIYF.

This clone showed up just once. The chain is built from TRBV11-2 and TRBJ2-3, with 11 positions matching TRBD2. After removal of 5 bases from V and 2 bases from J, the junction contained 6 bases not matched to a gene. This CDR3 has 16 amino acids. Germline values: CDR1 SGHAT, CDR2 FQNNGV. The CDR3 spells CASSLGTSGITDTQYF. The CDR3, as DNA: TGTGCCAGCAGCCTCGGGACTAGCGGTATCACAGATACGCAGTATTTT.

This clone appeared a few times. The chain couples TRBV11-2 to TRBJ2-7; TRBD2 matches at 9 bases. Per the germline V gene, CDR1 is SGHAT and CDR2 is FQNNGV. V lost 5 bases to trimming and J lost 5 bases; unmatched junction nucleotides: 7. The CDR3 spans 14 residues. The CDR3 DNA sequence: TGTGCCAGCAGCCTCGGACTAGCGATCAACGAGCAGTACTTC. It yields the protein CASSLGLAINEQYF.

The chain recombines TRBV9 with TRBJ2-5, with D perhaps matching TRBD2 (5 bases). There are 14 residues in the CDR3. CDR1 is SGDLS and CDR2 is YYNGEE in the germline V gene. Trimming cost V 0 bases and J 2 bases, with 8 bases left between them. Written as DNA, the CDR3 is TGTGCCAGCAGCGTAGCGGGGATTCAAGAGACCCAGTACTTC. It yields the protein CASSVAGIQETQYF.

Points on this clone: This sample also contains other DNA sequences that code for the same CDR3. The V and J genes are TRBV5-1 and TRBJ2-3; 7 positions agree with TRBD2. This CDR3 comprises 15 residues. V shed 2 bases and J 0 bases; nucleotides not matched to a gene: 3. Germline lookup yields CDR1 SGHRS and CDR2 YFSETQ. The CDR3 DNA follows: TGCGCCAGCAGCTTCGGCGGGAGTAGCACAGATACGCAGTATTTT. Protein: CASSFGGSSTDTQYF.

V is TRBV15 and J is TRBJ2-7, with D perhaps TRBD1 (6 bases). Trimming left V 2 bases short and J 6 bases short, with 11 bases between. The length of the CDR3 is 13 residues. The germline V gene encodes CDR1 LNHNV and CDR2 YYDKDF (reference sequence). CDR3 amino acids: CATSRKTGSEQYF. The CDR3 nucleotides read TGTGCCACCAGCAGAAAAACAGGGAGCGAGCAGTACTTC.

The rearrangement uses TRBV6-1 and TRBJ1-6; 8 bases align to TRBD1. V shed 1 base and J 7 bases; nucleotides not matched to a gene: 6. The CDR3 loop spans 16 amino acids. CDR1 is MNHNS, CDR2 SASEGT, per germline. CDR3 protein: CASSEGRGPGNSPLHF. CDR3 DNA sequence: TGTGCCAGCAGTGAAGGCAGGGGGCCTGGGAATTCACCCCTCCACTTT.

This chain connects TRBV2 to TRBJ1-3; the D gene is possibly TRBD1 (5 bases). Trimming shortened V by 7 bases and J by 4 bases, and 14 bases separated the two germline ends. Germline assignment: CDR1 SNHLY and CDR2 FYNNEI. This CDR3 has 14 amino acids. The CDR3 here is CASTGGGQGNTIYF. The CDR3 coding sequence is TGTGCCAGCACCGGGGGAGGGCAAGGAAACACCATATATTTT.

Written as DNA, the CDR3 is TGTGCCAGTAGTATCGCCGGGGGTCTCCACACAGATACGCAGTATTTT. This translates into CASSIAGGLHTDTQYF. The chain couples TRBV19 to TRBJ2-3, with a weak D call TRBD2 (6 bases). CDR1 LNHDA and CDR2 SQIVND come from the germline V gene (reference sequence). The V and J ends lost 3 bases and 2 bases respectively, with 15 bases between them. The length of the CDR3 is 16 residues.

This chain uses TRBV9 with TRBJ2-2, with a possible D match to TRBD1 (7 bases). Per germline, CDR1 SGDLS and CDR2 YYNGEE. This CDR3 is built from 17 residues. V was clipped by 0 bases and J by 0 bases, with 12 bases between them. This CDR3 reads CASSVVEGAPNTGELFF. DNA for the CDR3: TGTGCCAGCAGCGTAGTGGAGGGGGCCCCGAACACCGGGGAGCTGTTTTTT.

The rearrangement uses TRBV7-2 and TRBJ1-2; 8 bases match TRBD1. Germline loops: CDR1 SGHTA, CDR2 FQGNSA. J lost 1 base, V lost 4 bases, and 5 bases had no gene match. This CDR3 contains 15 residues. The CDR3 bases are TGTGCCAGCAGCTCGGTCGACAGGGGTAACTATGGCTACACCTTC. Translated, it gives CASSSVDRGNYGYTF.